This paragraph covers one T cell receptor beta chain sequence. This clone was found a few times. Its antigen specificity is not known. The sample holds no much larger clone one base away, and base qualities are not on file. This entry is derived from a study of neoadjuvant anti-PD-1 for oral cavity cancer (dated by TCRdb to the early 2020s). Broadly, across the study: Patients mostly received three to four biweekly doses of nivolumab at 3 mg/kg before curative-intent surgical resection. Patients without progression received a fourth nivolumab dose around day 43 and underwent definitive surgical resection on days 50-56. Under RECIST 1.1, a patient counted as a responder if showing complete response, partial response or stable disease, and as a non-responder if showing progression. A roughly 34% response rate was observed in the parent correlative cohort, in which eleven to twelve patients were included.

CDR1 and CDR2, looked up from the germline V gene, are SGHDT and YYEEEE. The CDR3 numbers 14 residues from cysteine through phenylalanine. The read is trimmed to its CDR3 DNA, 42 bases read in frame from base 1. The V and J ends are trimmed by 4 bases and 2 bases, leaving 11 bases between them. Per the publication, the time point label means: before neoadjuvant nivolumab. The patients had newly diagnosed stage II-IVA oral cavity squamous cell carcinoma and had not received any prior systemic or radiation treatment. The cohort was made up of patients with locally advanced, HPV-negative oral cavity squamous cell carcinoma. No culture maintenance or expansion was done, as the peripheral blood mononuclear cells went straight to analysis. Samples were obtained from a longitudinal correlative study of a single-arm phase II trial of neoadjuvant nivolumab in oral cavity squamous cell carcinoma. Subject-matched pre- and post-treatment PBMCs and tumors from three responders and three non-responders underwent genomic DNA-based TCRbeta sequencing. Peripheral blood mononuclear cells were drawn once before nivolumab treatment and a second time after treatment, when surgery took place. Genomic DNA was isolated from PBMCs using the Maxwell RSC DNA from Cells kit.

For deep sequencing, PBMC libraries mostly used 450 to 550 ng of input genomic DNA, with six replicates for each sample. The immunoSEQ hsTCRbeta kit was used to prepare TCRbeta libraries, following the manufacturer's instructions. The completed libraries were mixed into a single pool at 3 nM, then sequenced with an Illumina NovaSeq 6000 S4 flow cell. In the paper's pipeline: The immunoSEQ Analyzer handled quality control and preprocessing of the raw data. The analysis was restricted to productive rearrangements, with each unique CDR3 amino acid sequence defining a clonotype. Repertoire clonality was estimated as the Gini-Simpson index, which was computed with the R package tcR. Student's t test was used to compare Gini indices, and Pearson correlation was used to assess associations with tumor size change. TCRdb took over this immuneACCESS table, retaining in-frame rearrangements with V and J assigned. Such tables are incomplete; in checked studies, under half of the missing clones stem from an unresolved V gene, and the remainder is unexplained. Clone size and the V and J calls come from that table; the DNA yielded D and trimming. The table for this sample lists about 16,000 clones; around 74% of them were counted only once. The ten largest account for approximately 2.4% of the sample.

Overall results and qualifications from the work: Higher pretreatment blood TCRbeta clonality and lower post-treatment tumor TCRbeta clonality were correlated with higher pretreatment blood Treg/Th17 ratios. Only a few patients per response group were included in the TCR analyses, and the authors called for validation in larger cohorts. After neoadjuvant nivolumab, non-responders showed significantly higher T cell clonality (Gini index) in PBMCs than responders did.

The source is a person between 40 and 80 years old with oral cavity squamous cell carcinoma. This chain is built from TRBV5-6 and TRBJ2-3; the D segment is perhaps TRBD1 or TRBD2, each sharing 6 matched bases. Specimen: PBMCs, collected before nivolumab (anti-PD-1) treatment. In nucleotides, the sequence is TGTGCCAGCAGCGGGCGGGACAACACAGATACGCAGTATTTT. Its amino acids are CASSGRDNTDTQYF.